This TCR beta chain was retrieved from a study of T cells in Graves' hyperthyroidism and ophthalmopathy. TCR beta CDR3 regions were amplified from RNA. HTBI primers were employed in a first-round RT-PCR of the TCR CDR3. TCRdb used MiXCR to reprocess the multiplex PCR reads, holding one entry per CDR3 protein. The sample yields a few hundred thousand distinct CDR3 sequences, about half seen once. This clonotype came up many times. Its antigen is undetermined. Study-wide results and limits: Model output signaled ophthalmopathy a median approximately 6 months ahead of onset.

The sample comprised peripheral blood or thyroid tissue (not recorded which). This TCR came from an adult woman with Graves' disease, either hyperthyroidism or ophthalmopathy (not recorded which).

This CDR3 is CSVEYRVETQYF. The CDR3 nucleotides read TGCAGCGTTGAATACAGGGTCGAGACCCAGTACTTC. The rearrangement links TRBV29-1 to TRBJ2-5, with a tentative D call TRBD1 (6 bases). CDR3 size: 12 residues. Germline V lookup: CDR1 SQVTM, CDR2 ANQGSEA. The V and J ends lost 2 bases and 5 bases respectively, with 9 bases between them. The variable domain in full, with the rest retrieved from reference TRBV29-1 and TRBJ2-5, is SAVISQKPSRDICQRGTSLTIQCQVDSQVTMMFWYRQQPGQSLTLIATANQGSEATYESGFVIDKFPISRPNLTFSTLTVSNMSPEDSSIYLCSVEYRVETQYFGPGTRLLVL.